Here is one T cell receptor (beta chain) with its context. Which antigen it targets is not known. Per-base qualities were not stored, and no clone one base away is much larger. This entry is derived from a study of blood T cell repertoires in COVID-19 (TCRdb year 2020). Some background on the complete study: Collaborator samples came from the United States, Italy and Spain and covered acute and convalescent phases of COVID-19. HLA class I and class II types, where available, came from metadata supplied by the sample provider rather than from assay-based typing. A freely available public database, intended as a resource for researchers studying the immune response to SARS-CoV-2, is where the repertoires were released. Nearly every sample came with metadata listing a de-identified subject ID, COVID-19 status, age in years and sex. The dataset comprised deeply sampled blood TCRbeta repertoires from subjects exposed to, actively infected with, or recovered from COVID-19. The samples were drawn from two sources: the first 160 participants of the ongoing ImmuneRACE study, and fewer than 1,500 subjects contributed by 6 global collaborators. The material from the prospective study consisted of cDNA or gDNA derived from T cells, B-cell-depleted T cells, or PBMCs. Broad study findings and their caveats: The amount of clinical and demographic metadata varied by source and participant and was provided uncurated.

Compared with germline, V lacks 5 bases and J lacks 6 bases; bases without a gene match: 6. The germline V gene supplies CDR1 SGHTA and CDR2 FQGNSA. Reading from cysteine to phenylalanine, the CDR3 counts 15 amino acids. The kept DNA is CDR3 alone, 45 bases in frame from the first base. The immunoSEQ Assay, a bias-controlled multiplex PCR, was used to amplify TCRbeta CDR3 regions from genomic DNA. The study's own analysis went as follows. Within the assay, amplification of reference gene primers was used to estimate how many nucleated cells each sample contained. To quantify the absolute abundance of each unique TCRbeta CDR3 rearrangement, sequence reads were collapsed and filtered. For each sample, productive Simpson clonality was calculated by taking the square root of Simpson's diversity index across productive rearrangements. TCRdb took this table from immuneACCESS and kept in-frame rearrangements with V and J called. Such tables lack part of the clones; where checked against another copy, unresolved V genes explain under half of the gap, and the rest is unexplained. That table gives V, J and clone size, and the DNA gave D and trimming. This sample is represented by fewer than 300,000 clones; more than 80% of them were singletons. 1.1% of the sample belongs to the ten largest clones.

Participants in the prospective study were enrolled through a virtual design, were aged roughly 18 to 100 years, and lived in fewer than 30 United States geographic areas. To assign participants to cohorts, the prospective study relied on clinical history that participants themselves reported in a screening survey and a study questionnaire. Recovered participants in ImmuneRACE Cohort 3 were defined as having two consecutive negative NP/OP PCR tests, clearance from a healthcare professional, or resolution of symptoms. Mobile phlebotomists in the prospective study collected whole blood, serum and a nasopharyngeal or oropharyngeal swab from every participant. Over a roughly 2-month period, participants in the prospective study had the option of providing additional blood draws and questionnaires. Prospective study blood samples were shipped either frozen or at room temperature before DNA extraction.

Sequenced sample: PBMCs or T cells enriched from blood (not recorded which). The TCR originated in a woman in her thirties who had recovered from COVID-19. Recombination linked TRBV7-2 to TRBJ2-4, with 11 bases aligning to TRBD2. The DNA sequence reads TGTGCCAGCAGCAAGGGACTAGCGGATATAAACATTCAGTACTTC. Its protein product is CASSKGLADINIQYF.